The 30 T cell receptor beta chains listed next were all sequenced from one sample in a study of T cell responses to AZD1222 COVID-19 vaccine. Assay: immunoSEQ multiplex PCR; the TCRdb copy retains only in-frame clones and omits some. Counted here are 75,000 to 90,000 clones, more than 75% occurring once; the ten biggest clones make up roughly 9.4%. The sequenced sample was peripheral blood, obtained on day 0 of AZD1222 vaccination. These receptors originate from an adult in good health.

The gene calls are TRBV18 and TRBJ2-2; 10 nucleotides agree with TRBD1. In germline, CDR1 is KGHSH, CDR2 LQKENI. The CDR3 runs to 16 residues. V trimming: 3 bases; J trimming: 6 bases; junction bases outside the gene matches: 7. DNA of the CDR3: TGTGCCAGCTCACCGACCGGACAGGGGGTGTCCGGGGAGCTGTTTTTT. As protein: CASSPTGQGVSGELFF. The whole variable domain, filled in from reference TRBV18 and TRBJ2-2, reads NAGVMQNPRHLVRRRGQEARLRCSPMKGHSHVYWYRQLPEEGLKFMVYLQKENIIDESGMPKERFSAEFPKEGPSILRIQQVVRGDSAAYFCASSPTGQGVSGELFFGEGSRLTVL.

The chain is built from TRBV14 and TRBJ2-7; D is unresolved. Germline-derived CDR1 and CDR2 are SGHDN and FVKESK. The CDR3 has 13 residues. Trimming removed 1 base from V and 9 bases from J, with 13 bases in between. For the CDR3, the DNA is TGTGCCAGCAGCCAAGGGACCCTGAGTAGGCAGTACTTC. Protein: CASSQGTLSRQYF.

V gene TRBV7-9 combines with J gene TRBJ2-2; possible D gene TRBD1, 6 bases. Germline loops: CDR1 SEHNR, CDR2 FQNEAQ (reference sequence). Deletions cut 2 bases from V and 6 bases from J, with 19 bases between. The CDR3 has 17 residues. CDR3 DNA: TGTGCCAGCAGCTTACAGCCCAGGGGCGCGTTGCCCGGGGAGCTGTTTTTT. Its translation: CASSLQPRGALPGELFF.

The chain carries TRBV29-1 and TRBJ1-1; maybe TRBD1 (5 bases). Germline-derived CDR1 and CDR2 are SQVTM and ANQGSEA. V shed 4 bases and J shed 1 base, with 13 bases lying between them. The length of the CDR3 is 14 residues. The CDR3 sequence is CSVAGSGANTEAFF. In nucleotides, the CDR3 is TGCAGCGTTGCAGGGTCAGGCGCGAACACTGAAGCTTTCTTT.

The chain carries TRBV9 and TRBJ2-3; no definite D call. The CDR3 covers 13 residues. Germline loops: CDR1 SGDLS, CDR2 YYNGEE. V was shortened by 4 bases and J by 3 bases, with 9 bases between the two germline ends. The DNA of the CDR3 is TGTGCCAGCAGCAAAGGGATGACAGATACGCAGTATTTT. Protein product: CASSKGMTDTQYF.

The V call is TRBV5-5, the J call TRBJ2-6; D not certain. The CDR3 is made up of 16 amino acids. V lost 3 bases to trimming and J lost 1 base, with 11 bases between them. Looked up from germline, CDR1 is SGHKS and CDR2 is YYEKEE (reference sequence). CDR3 DNA: TGTGCCAGCAGCTACCCCGTTCCGTCTGGGGCCAACGTCCTGACTTTC. As protein: CASSYPVPSGANVLTF.

The chain uses TRBV7-9 and TRBJ2-2; 8 bases match TRBD1. This CDR3 comprises 16 residues. V shed 5 bases, J shed 3 bases, and the junction held 8 bases outside the gene matches. Germline loops: CDR1 SEHNR, CDR2 FQNEAQ (reference sequence). The CDR3 nucleotides are TGTGCCAGCAGCCTCGGACAGGGTTACGACACCGGGGAGCTGTTTTTT. Its protein product is CASSLGQGYDTGELFF.

The V and J genes are TRBV7-6 and TRBJ2-1; possibly TRBD1 for D (5 bases). V lost 2 bases and J lost 0, with 14 bases in between. Per the germline V gene, CDR1 is SGHVS and CDR2 is FNYEAQ. The CDR3 length is 17 residues. The CDR3 nucleotides read TGTGCCAGCAGCTTATGGGGCAGTAGCAGCTCCTACAATGAGCAGTTCTTC. This gives the protein CASSLWGSSSSYNEQFF. Complete variable domain (other parts from reference TRBV7-6 and TRBJ2-1): GAGVSQSPRYKVTKRGQDVALRCDPISGHVSLYWYRQALGQGPEFLTYFNYEAQQDKSGLPNDRFSAERPEGSISTLTIQRTEQRDSAMYRCASSLWGSSSSYNEQFFGPGTRLTVL.

A remark on this clone: At one end, the junction sequence differs from germline, possibly due to a read error. The genes are TRBV15 and TRBJ2-1, with 7 bases fitting TRBD2. This CDR3 spans 17 amino acids. Germline V gives CDR1 LNHNV, CDR2 YYDKDF (reference sequence). The CDR3 spells CATSRGITSDSSNEQFF. The CDR3 coding sequence is TGTGCCACCAGCAGAGGGATAACTAGCGATTCCTCCAATGAGCAGTTCTTC.

This clone was seen a single time. V gene TRBV5-5 combines with J gene TRBJ1-1, with D uncertain. Germline CDR1 reads SGHKS; CDR2 reads YYEKEE (reference sequence). V gave up 1 base and J gave up 0 bases, with 4 bases separating them. The CDR3 consists of 13 residues. The CDR3 protein is CASSLWMNTEAFF. Written as DNA, the CDR3 is TGTGCCAGCAGCTTGTGGATGAACACTGAAGCTTTCTTT. Variable domain in full (rest from reference TRBV5-5 and TRBJ1-1): DAGVTQSPTHLIKTRGQQVTLRCSPISGHKSVSWYQQVLGQGPQFIFQYYEKEERGRGNFPDRFSARQFPNYSSELNVNALLLGDSALYLCASSLWMNTEAFFGQGTRLTVV.

This clone was counted between two and nine times. The J gene is TRBJ2-1, the V gene TRBV11-2, with no clear D. V was cut by 1 base and J by 2 bases, with 3 bases left in between. The length of the CDR3 is 13 residues. The germline CDR1 and CDR2 sequences are SGHAT and FQNNGV. DNA for the CDR3: TGTGCCAGCAGCTTAGTTCCCTACAATGAGCAGTTCTTC. It codes for CASSLVPYNEQFF.

This chain joins TRBV10-1 and TRBJ2-3; TRBD2 matches at 8 bases. Germline CDR1 WNHNN, CDR2 SYGVQD (reference sequence). This CDR3 is built from 15 residues. V dropped 2 bases and J dropped 2; count of bases not matched to a gene: 3. The CDR3 here is CASSESGGFTDTQYF. CDR3 coding DNA: TGCGCCAGCAGTGAGAGCGGGGGTTTCACAGATACGCAGTATTTT.

This chain joins TRBV28 and TRBJ2-7; TRBD1 aligns across 10 bases. Germline assignment: CDR1 MDHEN and CDR2 SYDVKM. The CDR3 is made up of 15 amino acids. Losses at the gene ends were 6 bases for V and 2 bases for J; bases not matched to a gene: 7. For the CDR3, the DNA is TGTGCCAGCAGCTTAGTGACAGGGGGCCCCTACGAGCAGTACTTC. Encoded protein: CASSLVTGGPYEQYF.

This chain links TRBV3-1 (or the pseudogene TRBV3-2) with TRBJ2-5; 10 bases fit TRBD2. The CDR3 loop spans 16 amino acids. Germline trimming cut 4 bases from V and 0 bases from J; bases unmatched to any gene: 5. Germline V gives CDR1 LGHDT, CDR2 YNNKEL (reference sequence). For the CDR3, the DNA is TGTGCCAGCAGCCTGATAGCGGGGGGAAACCAAGAGACCCAGTACTTC. Its translation is CASSLIAGGNQETQYF.

The chain employs TRBV6-5 and TRBJ1-1; D perhaps matches TRBD1 (5 bases). The germline V gene has CDR1 MNHEY and CDR2 SVGAGI. Trimming left V 1 base short and J 1 base short, with 13 bases between. The CDR3 covers 16 residues. The CDR3 nucleotides read TGTGCCAGCAGTTACTTCGGGGGGATGGGGAACACTGAAGCTTTCTTT. It yields the protein CASSYFGGMGNTEAFF.

The rearrangement uses TRBV7-6 and TRBJ2-6; the match to TRBD1 covers 10 bases. The CDR3 spans 17 residues. V dropped 5 bases and J dropped 2; count of bases not matched to a gene: 6. CDR1 is SGHVS and CDR2 is FNYEAQ in the germline V gene. The CDR3 here is CASSRGQGRPGANVLTF. The CDR3 nucleotides are TGTGCCAGCAGCCGGGGACAGGGGAGACCTGGGGCCAACGTCCTGACTTTC.

This clone was detected only once. This chain joins TRBV5-8 and TRBJ2-7, with 11 nucleotides matching TRBD2. This CDR3 has 19 amino acids. In germline, CDR1 is SGHTS, CDR2 YDEGEE. With 4 bases clipped from V and 1 base from J, the junction kept 16 bases outside the gene matches. The CDR3: CASSGGLFSGRAYSYEQYF. The CDR3, as DNA: TGTGCCAGCAGCGGAGGCCTCTTTAGCGGGAGGGCCTATTCCTACGAGCAGTACTTC.

The genes are TRBV5-4 and TRBJ2-7; no definite D call. The CDR3 runs 13 residues. Germline loops: CDR1 SGHNT, CDR2 YYREEE (reference sequence). V was cut by 2 bases and J by 3 bases, with 9 bases left in between. The CDR3 is CASSLGQHYEQYF. CDR3 in DNA: TGTGCCAGCAGCTTAGGCCAACACTACGAGCAGTACTTC.

The chain carries TRBV6-1 and TRBJ2-5; 9 bases match TRBD1. Per the germline V gene, CDR1 is MNHNS and CDR2 is SASEGT. Trimming cost V 3 bases and J 5 bases; bases outside gene matches: 16. CDR3 length: 18 amino acids. The CDR3 protein is CASSDRSQGTGWGETQYF. The CDR3 region has the DNA TGTGCCAGCAGTGATAGGTCCCAGGGGACAGGGTGGGGGGAGACCCAGTACTTC.

This chain connects TRBV24-1 to TRBJ1-5; D remains unclear. The CDR3 covers 15 residues. Germline lookup yields CDR1 KGHDR and CDR2 SFDVKD. The V end was cut by 5 bases, the J end by 0 bases, with 10 bases between. CDR3 coding DNA: TGTGCCACCAGTGGAGGGTCTGGTAGCAATCAGCCCCAGCATTTT. Protein sequence: CATSGGSGSNQPQHF.

This clone showed up just once. The CDR3 sequence: CASIARQGHNSPLHF. The CDR3 DNA is TGTGCCAGCATAGCGCGACAGGGGCATAATTCACCCCTCCACTTT. The chain recombines TRBV6-5 with TRBJ1-6; 8 bases fit TRBD1. CDR1 MNHEY and CDR2 SVGAGI come from the germline V gene. This CDR3 contains 15 residues. After removal of 7 bases from V and 5 bases from J, the junction contained 7 bases not matched to a gene.

The chain links TRBV27 to TRBJ2-1; 10 bases agree with TRBD2. V dropped 0 bases and J dropped 4; count of bases not matched to a gene: 9. Germline-derived CDR1 and CDR2 are MNHEY and SMNVEV (reference sequence). There are 18 residues in the CDR3. CDR3 nucleotides: TGTGCCAGCAGTTTATCGATGGCTAGCGGGAGAAAGTACAATGAGCAGTTCTTC. As protein: CASSLSMASGRKYNEQFF.

V and J are TRBV12-3 or TRBV12-4 and TRBJ1-2; the D is unclear. This CDR3 region has 11 residues. V lost 2 bases and J lost 5, with 3 bases in between. The CDR3 sequence: CASSLLYGYTF. The CDR3 coding sequence is TGTGCCAGCAGTTTATTGTATGGCTACACCTTC.

This clone was seen a handful of times. The chain has TRBV12-5 and TRBJ2-2, with 9 nucleotides matching TRBD1. Germline V gene lookup returns CDR1 LGHNT and CDR2 FRNRAP. The ends lost 4 bases at V and 4 bases at J; junction bases unmatched: 7. CDR3 length: 16 residues. CDR3 DNA: TGTGCTAGTGGTTCCCGGACAGGGGCGGCCACCGGGGAGCTGTTTTTT. Translation: CASGSRTGAATGELFF.

J is TRBJ2-5 and V is TRBV6-5; possibly TRBD1 or TRBD2 for D (7 bases each). The V gene lost 6 bases and the J gene lost 5 bases, with 13 bases spanning the gap. The CDR3 consists of 13 residues. Germline V gives CDR1 MNHEY, CDR2 SVGAGI. CDR3 loop: CASRGGGRETQYF. The CDR3 nucleotides are TGTGCCAGCAGGGGAGGGGGCAGGGAGACCCAGTACTTC.

The rearrangement uses TRBV27 and TRBJ2-7, with TRBD1 matching over 12 bases. The junction had 1 base not matched to a gene; V was cut back by 5 bases and J by 2 bases. The V gene's germline CDR1 is MNHEY and CDR2 SMNVEV (reference sequence). This CDR3 region has 14 residues. The DNA of the CDR3 is TGTGCCAGCAGTGGGACAGGGGGCGCCTACGAGCAGTACTTC. Its translation is CASSGTGGAYEQYF.

The V and J genes are TRBV6-5 and TRBJ2-4; 8 nucleotides align to TRBD2. CDR3 length equals 14 residues. J gave up 7 bases and V 6 bases, and 8 bases lay outside the gene matches. Germline V gene sequence: CDR1 MNHEY, CDR2 SVGAGI. The CDR3 sequence: CASRPQREWNIQYF. The DNA of the CDR3 is TGTGCCAGCAGACCACAGCGGGAGTGGAACATTCAGTACTTC.

This chain connects TRBV19 to TRBJ1-6; D is perhaps TRBD1 (5 bases). The length of the CDR3 is 15 residues. Germline V gene lookup returns CDR1 LNHDA and CDR2 SQIVND (reference sequence). V dropped 7 bases and J dropped 2 bases, with 12 bases sitting between them. This CDR3 reads CASTKGTTYNSPLHF. CDR3 nucleotide sequence: TGTGCCAGTACTAAGGGGACCACCTATAATTCACCCCTCCACTTT.

The chain links TRBV28 to TRBJ2-5, with D perhaps given as TRBD1 or TRBD2 (5 bases each). The CDR3 is 19 amino acids. V gave up 5 bases and J gave up 5 bases, with 30 bases separating them. In germline, CDR1 is MDHEN, CDR2 SYDVKM. CDR3 amino acids: CASSPMPSGPGYRPETQYF. CDR3 coding DNA: TGTGCCAGCAGTCCAATGCCGTCGGGACCGGGTTATAGGCCGGAGACCCAGTACTTC.

The chain is built from TRBV10-1 and TRBJ2-7; D might be TRBD1 or TRBD2, each matching 5 bases. The CDR3 totals 12 residues. V dropped 6 bases and J dropped 3 bases, with 9 bases sitting between them. The germline gives CDR1 WNHNN, CDR2 SYGVQD (reference sequence). CDR3 protein: CASSRDGYEQYF. CDR3 nucleotide sequence: TGCGCCAGCAGCAGGGACGGCTACGAGCAGTACTTC.